The rows below give T cell receptor beta chains drawn from one sample of a study of shared clonotypes between healthy human individuals. Profiling relied on immunoSEQ multiplex PCR, and the TCRdb table lists in-frame clones only, not all of them. The table includes 2 million to 2.5 million clones, about 95% detected once. Material for sequencing was naive CD8+ T cells sorted from blood. The receptors originated from a man aged 18 to 30 in good health. The CDR3 runs from the conserved cysteine through the conserved F or W. A D gene is named only where the DNA matches it firmly. Where a row states a size, it is once, few, many or the class of an expanded clone; other rows omit it.

TRBJ1-2,NA,TRBV5-4,NA,TGTGCCAGCAGCTTGGAAAGGGATTATACTAACTATGGCTACACCTTC,CASSLERDYTNYGYTF
TRBJ2-2,TRBD2,TRBV11-2,NA,TGTGCCAGCAGCTTAGGTCACCAGGGAGGGGGGGAGCTGTTTTTT,CASSLGHQGGGELFF
TRBJ2-7,TRBD1,TRBV4-1,NA,TGCGCCAGCAGGGCCCGGGACAGGCCTTCCTACGAGCAGTACTTC,CASRARDRPSYEQYF
TRBJ1-2,NA,TRBV6-5,NA,TGTGCCAGCAGTTACTGGGGCGAAGGAACTAACTATGGCTACACCTTC,CASSYWGEGTNYGYTF
TRBJ2-1,NA,TRBV5-1,NA,TGCGCCAGCAGCTCGCTCCACAATGAGCAGTTCTTC,CASSSLHNEQFF
TRBJ1-3,NA,TRBV4-2,once,TGTGCCAGCAGCCAACTATCCGGGAGAGGAGGAAAGCCTGGAAACACCATATATTTT,CASSQLSGRGGKPGNTIYF
TRBJ2-1,NA,TRBV6-4,NA,TGTGCCAGCAGCCTGGGGGATCCGACCTACAATGAGCAGTTCTTC,CASSLGDPTYNEQFF
TRBJ2-7,NA,TRBV11-2,once,TGTGCCAGCAGCTTAGGGTCCACCAACGAGCAGTACTTC,CASSLGSTNEQYF
TRBJ2-5,NA,TRBV28,NA,TGTGCCAGCAGCGTCCCTCTGGGCAGGGAAGAAGAGACCCAGTACTTC,CASSVPLGREEETQYF
TRBJ2-3,NA,TRBV5-6,NA,TGTGCCAGCAGCCCCCGGGACGGAGATACGCAGTATTTT,CASSPRDGDTQYF
TRBJ2-5,NA,TRBV18,NA,TGTGCCAGCTCACCGTATGACAGAAGTGAAGAGACCCAGTACTTC,CASSPYDRSEETQYF
TRBJ2-7,TRBD2,TRBV30,NA,TGTGCCTGGAGTGTAGGGCTAGCGGGAGATATTGACGAGCAGTACTTC,CAWSVGLAGDIDEQYF
TRBJ2-1,TRBD2,TRBV2,NA,TGTGCCAGCAGTGATCCGGGACTAGGAGGAGATGAGCAGTTCTTC,CASSDPGLGGDEQFF
TRBJ2-1,NA,TRBV9,NA,TGTGCCAGCAGCCGCGCCCAGGGACACAATGAGCAGTTCTTC,CASSRAQGHNEQFF
TRBJ2-1,NA,TRBV7-9,NA,TGTGCCAGCAGCTTCGAATTCTCCGGGGCTTCCTACAATGAGCAGTTCTTC,CASSFEFSGASYNEQFF
TRBJ2-5,NA,TRBV27,NA,TGTGCCAGCAGCCCCGGGGACCAAGAGACCCAGTACTTC,CASSPGDQETQYF
TRBJ2-7,TRBD1,TRBV9,NA,TGTGCCAGCAGCGTAGGAGGGGACAGTCTTCTCTACGAGCAGTACTTC,CASSVGGDSLLYEQYF
TRBJ2-7,TRBD2,TRBV11-2,NA,TGTGCCAGCAGCTTAGGGACTAGCGGAACTATATCTCTGTACTTC,CASSLGTSGTISLYF
TRBJ2-5,NA,TRBV6-1,NA,TGTGCCAGCAGTGAGCCGGGAGAAGAGACCCAGTACTTC,CASSEPGEETQYF
TRBJ2-5,NA,TRBV28,NA,TGTGCCAGCAGTCCTACGGTCAGTAGATTAGAGACCCAGTACTTC,CASSPTVSRLETQYF
TRBJ2-4,TRBD1,TRBV10-2,NA,TGCGCCAGCAGGGGGACAGGGGGCCTGTACATTCAGTACTTC,CASRGTGGLYIQYF
TRBJ2-7,NA,TRBV9,NA,TGTGCCAGCAGCGTCCCTTACTACGAGCAGTACTTC,CASSVPYYEQYF